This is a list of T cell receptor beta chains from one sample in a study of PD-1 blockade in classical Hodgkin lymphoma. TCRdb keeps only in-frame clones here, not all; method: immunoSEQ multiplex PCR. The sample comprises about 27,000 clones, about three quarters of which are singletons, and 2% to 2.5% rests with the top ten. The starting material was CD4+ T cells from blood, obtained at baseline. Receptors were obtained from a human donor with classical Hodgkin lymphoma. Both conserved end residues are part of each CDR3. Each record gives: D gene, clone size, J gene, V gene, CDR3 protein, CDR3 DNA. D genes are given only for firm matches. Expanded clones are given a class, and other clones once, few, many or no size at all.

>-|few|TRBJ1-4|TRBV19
CASRVGEKLFF
TGTGCCAGCCGGGTGGGTGAAAAACTGTTTTTT
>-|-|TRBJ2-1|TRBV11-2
CASSLDRGTVAYNEQFF
TGTGCCAGCAGCTTAGATAGAGGAACGGTAGCCTACAATGAGCAGTTCTTC
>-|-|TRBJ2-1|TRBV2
CASSEFGKTRDEQFF
TGTGCCAGCAGTGAATTTGGGAAAACGAGGGATGAGCAGTTCTTC
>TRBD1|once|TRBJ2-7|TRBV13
CASSPSGTGHYEQYF
TGTGCCAGCAGCCCATCGGGGACAGGCCACTACGAGCAGTACTTC
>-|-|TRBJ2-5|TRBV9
CASSVGTVEETQYF
TGTGCCAGCAGCGTAGGGACGGTTGAAGAGACCCAGTACTTC
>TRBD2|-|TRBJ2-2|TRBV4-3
CASSHIVSGGVGELFF
TGCGCCAGCAGCCATATTGTTAGCGGGGGAGTCGGGGAGCTGTTTTTT
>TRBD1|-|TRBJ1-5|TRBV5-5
CASSLVGTEYSNQPQHF
TGTGCCAGCAGCTTGGTGGGGACAGAGTATAGCAATCAGCCCCAGCATTTT
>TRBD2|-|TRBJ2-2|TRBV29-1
CSVAASGGSSTGELFF
TGCAGCGTTGCGGCTAGCGGGGGATCTAGTACCGGGGAGCTGTTTTTT
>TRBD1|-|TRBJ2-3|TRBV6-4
CASSEQGGTDTQYF
TGTGCCAGCAGCGAACAGGGGGGCACAGATACGCAGTATTTT
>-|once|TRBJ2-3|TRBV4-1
CASSQEGFSTDTQYF
TGCGCCAGCAGCCAAGAGGGCTTTAGCACAGATACGCAGTATTTT
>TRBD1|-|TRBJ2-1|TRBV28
CASNTGGQGYNEQFF
TGTGCCAGCAACACGGGGGGACAGGGATACAATGAGCAGTTCTTC
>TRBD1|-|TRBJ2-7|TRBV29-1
CSVEDLPTGGAYEQYF
TGCAGCGTTGAAGATCTTCCGACAGGGGGAGCCTACGAGCAGTACTTC
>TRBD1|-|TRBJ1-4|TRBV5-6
CASSLLTGDPPNEKLFF
TGTGCCAGCAGCTTGTTAACAGGGGACCCTCCGAATGAAAAACTGTTTTTT
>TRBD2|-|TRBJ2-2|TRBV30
CAWSVRVAGGPNTGELFF
TGTGCCTGGAGTGTACGGGTAGCGGGGGGGCCGAACACCGGGGAGCTGTTTTTT
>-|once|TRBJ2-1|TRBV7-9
CASSPNRWGGSYNEQFF
TGTGCCAGCAGCCCCAACCGCTGGGGCGGCTCCTACAATGAGCAGTTCTTC
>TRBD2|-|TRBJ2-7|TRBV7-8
CASGAESGGAYEQYF
TGTGCCAGCGGGGCTGAAAGCGGGGGGGCCTACGAGCAGTACTTC
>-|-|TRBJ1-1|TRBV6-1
CASRDRRENTEAFF
TGTGCCAGCAGGGATAGACGGGAGAACACTGAAGCTTTCTTT
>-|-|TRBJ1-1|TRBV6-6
CASSSGPIGTEAFF
TGTGCCAGCAGTTCGGGACCTATTGGCACTGAAGCTTTCTTT
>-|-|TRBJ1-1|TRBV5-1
CASSLGQNGPAFF
TGCGCCAGCAGCTTGGGACAGAATGGGCCGGCTTTCTTT
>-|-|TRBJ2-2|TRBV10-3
CAISELPGGVTGELFF
TGTGCCATCAGTGAGCTCCCCGGTGGGGTGACCGGGGAGCTGTTTTTT
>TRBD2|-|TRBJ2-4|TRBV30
CAWSVYSGGAGGIQYF
TGTGCCTGGAGTGTTTATAGCGGGGGGGCCGGAGGCATTCAGTACTTC